This T cell receptor beta chain was recorded in a study of high-grade serous ovarian cancer treatment subgroups. The overall study: On average, 14,192 reads and thousands of unique TCR beta rearrangements were obtained per sample. Notes on the study in general: TCR clonal relatedness correlated positively with neoantigen level.

Unmatched junction bases numbered 4, after V lost 5 bases and J lost 6 bases. Germline V gene sequence: CDR1 MNHEY, CDR2 SVGAGI. The length of the CDR3 is 13 residues. The tumor samples were collected prior to definitive surgery or chemotherapy. Sequencing was performed with immunoSEQ multiplex PCR; in TCRdb, only in-frame clones are kept and a portion is missing. The sample yields over 9,000 clones, around 83% seen once. About this clone: Its antigen is unknown.

This chain links TRBV6-5 with TRBJ2-1; 7 nucleotides agree with TRBD2. Source material: tumor tissue. The clonotype originates from a human donor with high-grade serous ovarian cancer. CDR3 residues: CASSPLAINEQFF. CDR3 DNA sequence: TGTGCCAGCAGTCCACTAGCGATCAATGAGCAGTTCTTC.